The text below deals with one TCR beta chain. Here immunoSEQ multiplex PCR was the method, and the copy in TCRdb shows in-frame clones only, minus some. Of under 200,000 clones in the sample, around nine tenths were seen once. This entry is derived from a study of control samples from healthy donors and cancer patients. Trimming stripped 0 bases from V and 0 bases from J, with 12 bases between. Germline V gives CDR1 SGHVS, CDR2 FQNEAQ. The CDR3 is 18 residues long. The chain has TRBV7-8 and TRBJ1-6; no definite D call. Material: blood. This TCR came from a woman in her thirties in good health. The CDR3 nucleotides read TGTGCCAGCAGCTTAGCGTGGAAGTCGAGCTCCTATAATTCACCCCTCCACTTT. Its protein product is CASSLAWKSSSYNSPLHF.